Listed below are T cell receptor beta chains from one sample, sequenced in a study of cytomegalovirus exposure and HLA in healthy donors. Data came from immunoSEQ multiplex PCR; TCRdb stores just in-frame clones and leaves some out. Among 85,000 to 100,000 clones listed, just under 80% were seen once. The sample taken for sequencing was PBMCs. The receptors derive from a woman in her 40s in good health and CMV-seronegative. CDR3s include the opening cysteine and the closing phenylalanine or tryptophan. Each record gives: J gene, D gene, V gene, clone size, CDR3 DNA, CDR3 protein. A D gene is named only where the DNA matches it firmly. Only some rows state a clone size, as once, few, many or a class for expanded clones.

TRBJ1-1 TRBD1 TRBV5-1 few TGCGCCAGCAGCTGGGACAGGGGAGGGACTGAAGCTTTCTTT CASSWDRGGTEAFF
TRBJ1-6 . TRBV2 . TGTGCCAGCGACCCAGCAGGCCTTAATTCACCCCTCCACTTT CASDPAGLNSPLHF
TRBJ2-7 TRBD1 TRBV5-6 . TGTGCCAGCAGCTTGCCCGGACAGGGGGCGGCCTACGAGCAGTACTTC CASSLPGQGAAYEQYF
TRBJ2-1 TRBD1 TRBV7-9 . TGTGCCAGCAGCCACCAGGGGGATGAGCAGTTCTTC CASSHQGDEQFF
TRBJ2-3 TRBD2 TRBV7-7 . TGTGCTAGCAGCTTCAGCGGGGGGAGCACAGATACGCAGTATTTT CASSFSGGSTDTQYF
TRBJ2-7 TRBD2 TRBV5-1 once TGCGCCAGCAGCTTGTGGACTAGAGCGACCTACGAGCAGTACTTC CASSLWTRATYEQYF
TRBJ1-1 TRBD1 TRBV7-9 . TGTGCCAGCAGCTGGGGGACAGGGAACACTGAAGCTTTCTTT CASSWGTGNTEAFF
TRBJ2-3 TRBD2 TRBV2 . TGTGCCAGCAGTTGGACTAGTGATACGCAGTATTTT CASSWTSDTQYF
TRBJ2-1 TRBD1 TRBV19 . TGTGCCAGTAGTATAACGTTTGGACAGGGTCACAATGAGCAGTTCTTC CASSITFGQGHNEQFF
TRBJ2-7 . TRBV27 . TGTGCCAGCAGTCCGCGGGACGGGAAGCCCTACGAGCAGTACTTC CASSPRDGKPYEQYF
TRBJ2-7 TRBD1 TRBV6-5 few TGTGCCAGCAGTCGGACAGGGGTGGGTGAGCAGTACTTC CASSRTGVGEQYF
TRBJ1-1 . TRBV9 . TGTGCCAGCAGCGAGACTCTAGGAGAATGGTCTGAAGCTTTCTTT CASSETLGEWSEAFF
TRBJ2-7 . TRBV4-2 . TGTGCCAGCAGCGGCATCTACGAGCAGTACTTC CASSGIYEQYF
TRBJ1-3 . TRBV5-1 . TGCGCCAGCAGCTTGGGCGTAATCTCTGGAAACACCATATATTTT CASSLGVISGNTIYF
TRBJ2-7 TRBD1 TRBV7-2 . TGTGCCAGCAGCAGGAGGGCCGGGACAGGGGTTTCATACGAGCAGTACTTC CASSRRAGTGVSYEQYF
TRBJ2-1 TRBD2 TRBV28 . TGTGCCAGCAGCAAACTAGCGGGGGGCTACAATGAGCAGTTCTTC CASSKLAGGYNEQFF
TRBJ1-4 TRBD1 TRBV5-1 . TGCGCCAGCAGCTTGGTAACAGGGGGCGCCGGTAATGAAAAACTGTTTTTT CASSLVTGGAGNEKLFF
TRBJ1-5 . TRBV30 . TGTGCCTGGAGTGGGACAGACAATCAGCCCCAGCATTTT CAWSGTDNQPQHF
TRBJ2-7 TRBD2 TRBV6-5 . TGTGCCAGCAGCCCAAGCGGGGGGACCTACGAGCAGTACTTC CASSPSGGTYEQYF
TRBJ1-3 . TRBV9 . TGTGCCAGCAGCGTATCGACAGGCCTCTCTGGAAACACCATATATTTT CASSVSTGLSGNTIYF
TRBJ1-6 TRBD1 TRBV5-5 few TGTGCCAGCAGCCGGGGGGACAGGGTTAATTCACCCCTCCACTTT CASSRGDRVNSPLHF
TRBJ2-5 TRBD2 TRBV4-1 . TGCGCCAGCAGCCTTCTGGGACTAGCGGGGCAGACCCAGTACTTC CASSLLGLAGQTQYF
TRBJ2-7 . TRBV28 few TGTGCCAGCAGTTTTGGGGGGGCCGAACTCGAGCAGTACTTC CASSFGGAELEQYF
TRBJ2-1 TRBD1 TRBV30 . TGTGCCTGGAGTGTAACAGGGGTTAATGAGCAGTTCTTC CAWSVTGVNEQFF
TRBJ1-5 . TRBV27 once TGTGCCAGCAGCCCTAGAGTGGCCACTTACAATCAGCCCCAGCATTTT CASSPRVATYNQPQHF
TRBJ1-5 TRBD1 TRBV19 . TGTGCCAGTAGTATATGGACAGGGGATGGTAATCAGCCCCAGCATTTT CASSIWTGDGNQPQHF
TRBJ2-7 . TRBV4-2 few TGTGCCAGCAGCCAAGATCCGGGGGGCGCCTACGAGCAGTACTTC CASSQDPGGAYEQYF
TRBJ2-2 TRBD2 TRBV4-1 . TGCGCCAGCAGCCAACCAGGACTAGCGGGGGTGACCGGGGAGCTGTTTTTT CASSQPGLAGVTGELFF
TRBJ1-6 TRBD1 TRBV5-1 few TGCGCCAGCAGCTTGGGGACAGGGAGCTCCTATAATTCACCCCTCCACTTT CASSLGTGSSYNSPLHF
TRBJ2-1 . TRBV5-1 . TGCGCCAGCAGCTTGGCCCCTACAGCCAACTCCTACAATGAGCAGTTCTTC CASSLAPTANSYNEQFF
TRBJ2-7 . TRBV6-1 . TGTGCCAGCAGTGAAGTACAGGGCTCCTACGAGCAGTACTTC CASSEVQGSYEQYF
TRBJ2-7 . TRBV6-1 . TGTGCCAGCAGCAGCCGGGACTCTTATTACGAGCAGTACTTC CASSSRDSYYEQYF
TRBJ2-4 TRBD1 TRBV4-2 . TGTGCCAGCAGCCAACAAATTGGACAGGGGCAAAACATTCAGTACTTC CASSQQIGQGQNIQYF
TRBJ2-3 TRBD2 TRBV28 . TGTGCCAGCAGGTCGGCCAGCGGGGGCACAGATACGCAGTATTTT CASRSASGGTDTQYF
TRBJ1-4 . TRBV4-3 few TGCGCCAGCAGCCAAGATCGGAGAGAAAAACTGTTTTTT CASSQDRREKLFF
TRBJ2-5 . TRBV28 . TGTGCCAGCAGTTTAAGGAGTGGCGAGACCCAGTACTTC CASSLRSGETQYF
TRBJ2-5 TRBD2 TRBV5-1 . TGCGCCAGCAGCTTGGGCGCTAGCGGGGGCCAAGAGACCCAGTACTTC CASSLGASGGQETQYF
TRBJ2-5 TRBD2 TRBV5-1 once TGCGCCAGCAGCCCGGGACTAGCGGGGGAGGAGACCCAGTACTTC CASSPGLAGEETQYF
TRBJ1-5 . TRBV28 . TGTGCCAGCAGTCCTCTAGATCGTCAGCCCCAGCATTTT CASSPLDRQPQHF
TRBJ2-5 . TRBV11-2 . TGTGCCAGCAGCTTAGGGGGGGAAGAGACCCAGTACTTC CASSLGGEETQYF
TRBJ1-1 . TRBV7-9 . TGTGCCAGCAGCTTGTCAGACACTGAAGCTTTCTTT CASSLSDTEAFF
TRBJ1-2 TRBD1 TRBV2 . TGTGCCAGCGGGCTACAGGGGAACTATGGCTACACCTTC CASGLQGNYGYTF
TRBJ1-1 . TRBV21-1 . TGTGCCAGCAGCAAAAGGTACGAGGTGAACACTGAAGCTTTCTTT CASSKRYEVNTEAFF
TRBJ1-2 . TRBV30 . TGTGCCTGGAGTGAAACCGGGTCCTTCTATGGCTACACCTTC CAWSETGSFYGYTF
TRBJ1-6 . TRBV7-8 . TGTGCCAGCAGCCCGGGTCGGGGTCCGTATAATTCACCCCTCCACTTT CASSPGRGPYNSPLHF
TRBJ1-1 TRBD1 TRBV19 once TGTGCCAGTAATGGAGTTGGGACAGGGGGGACTGAAGCTTTCTTT CASNGVGTGGTEAFF
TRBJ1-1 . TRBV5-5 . TGTGCCAGCGGCCTGCCGGCGGGGAACACTGAAGCTTTCTTT CASGLPAGNTEAFF
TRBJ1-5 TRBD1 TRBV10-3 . TGTGCCATCAGTGGACAAATGACAGGGAACAATCAGCCCCAGCATTTT CAISGQMTGNNQPQHF
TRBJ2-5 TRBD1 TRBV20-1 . TGCAGTGGACAGGGCCCAGGGACCCAGTACTTC CSGQGPGTQYF
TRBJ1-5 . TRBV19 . TGTGCCAGTAGTACGGAGGACAATCAGCCCCAGCATTTT CASSTEDNQPQHF
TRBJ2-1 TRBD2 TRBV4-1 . TGCGCCAGCAGCCAAGAGACGACGGGGGGGCTCCGCTCCTACAATGAGCAGTTCTTC CASSQETTGGLRSYNEQFF
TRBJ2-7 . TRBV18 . TGTGCCAGCTCACCGGGCGGGCTCGAGCAGTACTTC CASSPGGLEQYF
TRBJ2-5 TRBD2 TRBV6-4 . TGTGCCAGCAGTGAAGTAGCGGGGGGGCAAGAGACCCAGTACTTC CASSEVAGGQETQYF
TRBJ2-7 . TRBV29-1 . TGCAGCGTAAACCCACGGACCGGGGGAGAGCAGTACTTC CSVNPRTGGEQYF
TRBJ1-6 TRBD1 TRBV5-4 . TGTGCCAGCAGCGCCCCGGGACAGGGGAAATATTCACCCCTCCACTTT CASSAPGQGKYSPLHF
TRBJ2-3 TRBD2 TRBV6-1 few TGTGCCAGCAGTGACTCTAGCGGGGGGGCAGATACGCAGTATTTT CASSDSSGGADTQYF